This T cell receptor beta chain was retrieved from a study of tumor-infiltrating lymphocytes in primary liver carcinoma. Study details: Surgeons treated the primary liver carcinoma of the patients by surgical resection.

RNA was extracted from whole blood without cell sorting, alongside germline DNA. Reverse transcription of around 0.45 ug total RNA with a constant-region primer produced TCR beta cDNA. Investigators got TCR beta libraries out of three nested multiplex PCR rounds, done with slightly modified ARM-PCR. The first two PCR rounds, roughly 10 cycles each, used TRBV1-TRBV30 forward primers and a C-beta reverse primer. TCRdb re-analysed the multiplex PCR reads in MiXCR, keeping a single row per CDR3 protein. The sample contains approximately 310,000 distinct CDR3 sequences, 55% to 65% of which appear only once. The CDR3 totals 16 residues. Germline V gives CDR1 MNHEY, CDR2 SVGEGT. In the case of this clonotype: This is likely a read error, given that the CDR3 carries no conserved phenylalanine or tryptophan at its end.

The receptor was derived from a man aged 35 to 55 with primary liver carcinoma and hepatitis B virus infection. Material: peripheral blood. V gene TRBV6-2 or TRBV6-3 combines with J gene TRBJ2-3, with 12 bases matching TRBD2. CDR3 loop: CVSSYLAGGPTDTQYS. CDR3 DNA sequence: TGTGTCAGCAGTTACCTAGCGGGAGGGCCGACGGATACGCAGTATTCT.